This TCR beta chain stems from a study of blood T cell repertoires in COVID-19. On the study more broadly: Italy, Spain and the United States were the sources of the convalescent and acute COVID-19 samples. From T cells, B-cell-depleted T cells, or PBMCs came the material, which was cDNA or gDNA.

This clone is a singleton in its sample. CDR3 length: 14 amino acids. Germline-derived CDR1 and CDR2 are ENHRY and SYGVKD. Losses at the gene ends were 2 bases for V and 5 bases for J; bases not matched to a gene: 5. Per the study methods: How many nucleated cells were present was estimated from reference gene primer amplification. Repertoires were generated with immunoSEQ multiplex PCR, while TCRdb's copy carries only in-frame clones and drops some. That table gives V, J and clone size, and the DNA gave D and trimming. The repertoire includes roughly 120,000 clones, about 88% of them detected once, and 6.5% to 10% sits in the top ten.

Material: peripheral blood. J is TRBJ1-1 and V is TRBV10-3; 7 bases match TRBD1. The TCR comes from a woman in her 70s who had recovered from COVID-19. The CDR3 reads CAISEGRGTTEAFF. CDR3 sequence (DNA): TGTGCCATCAGTGAGGGCAGGGGGACGACTGAAGCTTTCTTT.